This entry features one T cell receptor beta chain sequence. The data were obtained in a study of T-cell reconstitution after alpha-beta-depleted transplantation in children. During its preparation, the TCRbeta library received unique molecular identifiers. TCRdb recomputed calls from the PCR reads with MiXCR, one row per CDR3 protein. The profile shows hundreds of thousands of distinct CDR3 sequences, about 15% of them singletons. The CDR3 is 15 amino acids. Germline loops: CDR1 SQVTM, CDR2 ANQGSEA. The germline V and J ends were trimmed by 5 bases and 0 bases, with 16 bases remaining between them. The clonotype was recovered from a male patient younger than 18 who had a stem cell transplant for acute lymphoblastic leukemia, so the T cells may come from the graft donor. Material: PBMCs, mostly from graft donor cells, obtained 360 days after TCRalphabeta/CD19-depleted stem cell transplant. V is TRBV29-1 and J is TRBJ2-5; TRBD1 might be the D (5 bases). The chain's CDR3 is CSVWLLTANQETQYF. CDR3 sequence (DNA): TGCAGCGTTTGGTTGTTGACAGCGAACCAAGAGACCCAGTACTTC.